Listed below are T cell receptor beta chains from one sample, sequenced in a study of glioma-infiltrating T cells. TCRdb reprocessed the multiplex PCR reads via MiXCR and lists one record per CDR3 protein. The sample holds about 140,000 distinct CDR3 sequences, roughly two fifths seen once. The sample consisted of glioma tissue, nonneoplastic brain tissue, or PBMCs (not recorded which). Source of these receptors: a human donor with low-grade glioma or glioblastoma, undergoing nonglioma brain surgery, or in good health (not recorded which). Both conserved end residues are part of each CDR3. Each record gives: D gene, V gene, clone size, J gene, CDR3 DNA, CDR3 protein. A D gene is named only where the DNA matches it firmly. Not every row has a clone size; where given, it reads once, few, many or a size class.

>-|TRBV27|-|TRBJ2-3
TGTGCCAGTAGTGGGACGATGGGTACGCAGTATTTT
CASSGTMGTQYF
>-|TRBV6-1|-|TRBJ2-5
TGTGCCAGCAGTGGTGAATGGGGGGCGCGGGAGACCCAGTACTTC
CASSGEWGARETQYF
>-|TRBV7-9|few|TRBJ1-1
TGTGCCAGCAGCTTACAGGGCAGCACTGAAGCTTTCTTT
CASSLQGSTEAFF
>-|TRBV20-1|-|TRBJ2-1
TGCAGTGCTAGGCCCCGACAGAATGAGCAGTTCTTC
CSARPRQNEQFF
>TRBD1|TRBV6-5|-|TRBJ2-1
TGTGCCAGCAATTTTAGGGGACAGGGGAAGGGCTCCTACAATGAGCAGTTCTTC
CASNFRGQGKGSYNEQFF
>-|TRBV20-1|few|TRBJ2-5
TGCAGTGCTAGAGACCAGGACAGTCTCGGCGAGACCCAGTACTTC
CSARDQDSLGETQYF
>-|TRBV10-3|-|TRBJ2-5
TGTGCCACCCAGGGGGGATCGTGGGAAGAGACCCAGTACTTC
CATQGGSWEETQYF
>TRBD1|TRBV9|-|TRBJ2-7
TGTGCCAGCAGTCCGACAGGGACAGCTTACTACGAGCAGTACTTC
CASSPTGTAYYEQYF
>-|TRBV7-2|-|TRBJ2-7
TGTGCCAGCAGCTTAGAACACGGCTCCTACGAGCAGTACTTC
CASSLEHGSYEQYF
>-|TRBV6-1|-|TRBJ2-5
TGTGCCAGCAGGGAGGGAGTCGGCTTTAGGGTCCAATACTTC
CASREGVGFRVQYF
>TRBD2|TRBV6-1|-|TRBJ2-1
TGTGCCAGCACCCGACTAGCGGGAGCGCTCTATGAGCAGTTCTTC
CASTRLAGALYEQFF
>TRBD1|TRBV4-1|-|TRBJ2-5
TGCGCCAGCAGCGAGGAACAGGGGAGAGGAGAGACCCAGTACTTC
CASSEEQGRGETQYF
>-|TRBV20-1|-|TRBJ1-1
TGCAGTGCTAGAGAGGGACACCTGAACACTGAAGCTTTCTTT
CSAREGHLNTEAFF
>-|TRBV6-1|-|TRBJ1-3
TGTGCCAGCTCCGCGACAGGAGGCTCTGGAAACACCATATATTTT
CASSATGGSGNTIYF
>-|TRBV7-8|-|TRBJ2-7
TGTGCCAGCAGCTTAGCCCCGGGCTGGTACGAGCAGTACTTC
CASSLAPGWYEQYF
>-|TRBV2|-|TRBJ1-5
TGTGCCAGCAGTGACGGGGGCCTGGGGAATCAGCCCCAGCATTTT
CASSDGGLGNQPQHF
>-|TRBV7-2|-|TRBJ2-5
TGTGCCAGCAGCTACATCCCAGGGGAGAACCAGTACTTC
CASSYIPGENQYF
>TRBD1|TRBV20-1|few|TRBJ1-1
TGCAGTGCTGGACACAGGGGCTTTAACACTGAAGCTTTCTTT
CSAGHRGFNTEAFF
>TRBD2|TRBV20-1|few|TRBJ2-3
TGCAGTGCTAGAGATGCGGGAGGGTCAGATACGCAGTATTTT
CSARDAGGSDTQYF
>TRBD1|TRBV7-8|-|TRBJ1-6
TGTGCCAGCAGCGTAGGGGACAGCAGATATAATTCACCCCTCCACTTT
CASSVGDSRYNSPLHF
>-|TRBV10-3|-|TRBJ2-7
TGTGCCATCAGTGATCTCGGCGAGCAGTACTTC
CAISDLGEQYF
>-|TRBV27|few|TRBJ1-4
TGTGCCAGCAGTAACAGGCTCAGTAGAAATGAAAAACTGTTTTTT
CASSNRLSRNEKLFF
>-|TRBV20-1|few|TRBJ1-1
TGCAGTGCTAGAGTTCCCGACAGTTACACTGAAGCTTTCTTT
CSARVPDSYTEAFF
>-|TRBV6-8|few|TRBJ2-1
TGTGCCAGCAGTTACTCCCCCGGGAATGAGCAGTTCTTC
CASSYSPGNEQFF
>-|TRBV4-3|-|TRBJ2-7
TGCGCCAGCAGCCAAGCGGTCCGCTACGAGCAGTACTTC
CASSQAVRYEQYF
>TRBD2|TRBV20-1|-|TRBJ2-7
TGCAGTGCTAGCCGGCGGGGGATTTACGAGCAGTACTTC
CSASRRGIYEQYF
>-|TRBV6-1|few|TRBJ2-7
TGTGCCAGCAGTCGGAACCCGGTCTCCTACGAGCAGTACTTC
CASSRNPVSYEQYF
>-|TRBV12-3/TRBV12-4|-|TRBJ1-1
TGTGCCAGCTCACTAGCCCGGGGGGCGCCCACTGAAGCTTTCTTT
CASSLARGAPTEAFF
>-|TRBV5-6|once|TRBJ1-3
TGTGCCAGCAGCTTGGACATCTCTGGAAACACCATATATTTT
CASSLDISGNTIYF
>TRBD1|TRBV6-1|-|TRBJ2-1
TGTGCCAGCAGGGCAGGACAGGGGGCCGACAATGAGCAGTTCTTC
CASRAGQGADNEQFF
>TRBD1|TRBV24-1|-|TRBJ2-1
TGTGCCACCAGTGATCGGGGACAGGGGTATCTAAGCTCCTACAATGAGCAGTTCTTC
CATSDRGQGYLSSYNEQFF
>TRBD1|TRBV7-9|few|TRBJ1-1
TGTGCCAGCAGCCAAGCGGACAGGAGTCGGATCTTT
CASSQADRSRIF
>-|TRBV6-1|-|TRBJ1-2
TGTGCCAGCCGGAACAACCATTATGGCTACACCTTC
CASRNNHYGYTF
>-|TRBV20-1|few|TRBJ2-5
TGCAGTGCTAGAGTGAACAGGGTAGAGACCCAGTACTTC
CSARVNRVETQYF
>-|TRBV6-2/TRBV6-3|-|TRBJ1-2
TGTGCCAGCACTATACCGGGGCTGAACTATGGCTACACCTTC
CASTIPGLNYGYTF
>TRBD1|TRBV20-1|few|TRBJ2-6
TGCAGTGCTAGGGCGGTACAGGGGGCGATGGCTGGGGCCAACGTCCTGACTTTC
CSARAVQGAMAGANVLTF
>TRBD2|TRBV6-1|-|TRBJ2-4
TGTGCCAGCAGGGGGACTAGCGGGGGATCCAAAAACATTCAGTACTTC
CASRGTSGGSKNIQYF
>-|TRBV4-2|-|TRBJ2-7
TGTGCCAGCAGCCAAGTGGGGCAGGGTGGAGAGCAGTACTTC
CASSQVGQGGEQYF
>TRBD2|TRBV25-1|-|TRBJ2-5
TGTGCCAGCAGTGAATGGGGTAGCGGGAGTGCAGAGACCCAGTACTTC
CASSEWGSGSAETQYF
>TRBD2|TRBV6-6|once|TRBJ2-1
TGTGCCAGCAGTCCCCAGGGACTAGCGGGAAACAATGAGCGGTTCTTC
CASSPQGLAGNNERFF
>TRBD1|TRBV15|-|TRBJ2-3
TGTGCCACCAGCAAGGACAGGGGGCCCGATACGCAGTATTTT
CATSKDRGPDTQYF
>-|TRBV2|-|TRBJ2-1
TGTGCCAGCAGGACGGGGTACAGGGAGGGTGAGCAGTTCTTC
CASRTGYREGEQFF
>TRBD1|TRBV20-1|many|TRBJ2-1
TGCAGTGTACAGGGGGGCTACAATGAGCAGTTCTTC
CSVQGGYNEQFF
>-|TRBV15|few|TRBJ1-5
TGTGCCACCAGCAGCCAGGGAAATCAGCCCCAGCATTTT
CATSSQGNQPQHF
>-|TRBV6-1|many|TRBJ1-1
TGTGCCAGCAGTTCTGACAGCCTTAGGAACACTGAAGCTTTCTTT
CASSSDSLRNTEAFF
>-|TRBV7-9|-|TRBJ2-5
TGTGCCAGCAGCTTTGGGGCGATGACCCAGTACTTC
CASSFGAMTQYF
>TRBD1|TRBV20-1|many|TRBJ2-7
TGCAGTGCTCCCTCGGGACAGTCCTACGAGCAGTACTTC
CSAPSGQSYEQYF
>-|TRBV15|-|TRBJ1-5
TGTGCCACCAGCAGATTCTTACAGGGAGGAGGCAATCAGCCCCAGCATTTT
CATSRFLQGGGNQPQHF
>-|TRBV4-1|-|TRBJ1-5
TGCGCCAGCAGCCGAAACTACAGGGGCAATCAGCCCCAGCATTTT
CASSRNYRGNQPQHF
>-|TRBV3-1|-|TRBJ2-5
TGTGCCAGCAGCCAAGATCACCGGGAAGAAGAGACCCAGTACTTC
CASSQDHREEETQYF
>-|TRBV5-1|-|TRBJ1-6
TGCGCCAGCAGCTCGGATCTCTCCTATAATTCACCCCTCCACTTT
CASSSDLSYNSPLHF
>-|TRBV6-2/TRBV6-3|-|TRBJ2-1
TGTGCCAGCAGGGGACTGCCCGGCCGTGAGCAGTTCTTC
CASRGLPGREQFF
>TRBD2|TRBV10-3|-|TRBJ2-3
TGTGCCATCAGGAAGACTAGCGGGAGGATGGATACGCAGTATTTT
CAIRKTSGRMDTQYF
>-|TRBV10-3|few|TRBJ1-5
TGTGCCATCAGGCCCCCCGGAGGGGAACAGGGAAGGACGCGGCCCCAGCATTTT
CAIRPPGGEQGRTRPQHF
>TRBD1|TRBV7-6|many|TRBJ1-1
TGTGCCAGCAGCTTAGCGACAGGGAAGGGTCGGCAGAACACTGAAGCTTTCTTT
CASSLATGKGRQNTEAFF